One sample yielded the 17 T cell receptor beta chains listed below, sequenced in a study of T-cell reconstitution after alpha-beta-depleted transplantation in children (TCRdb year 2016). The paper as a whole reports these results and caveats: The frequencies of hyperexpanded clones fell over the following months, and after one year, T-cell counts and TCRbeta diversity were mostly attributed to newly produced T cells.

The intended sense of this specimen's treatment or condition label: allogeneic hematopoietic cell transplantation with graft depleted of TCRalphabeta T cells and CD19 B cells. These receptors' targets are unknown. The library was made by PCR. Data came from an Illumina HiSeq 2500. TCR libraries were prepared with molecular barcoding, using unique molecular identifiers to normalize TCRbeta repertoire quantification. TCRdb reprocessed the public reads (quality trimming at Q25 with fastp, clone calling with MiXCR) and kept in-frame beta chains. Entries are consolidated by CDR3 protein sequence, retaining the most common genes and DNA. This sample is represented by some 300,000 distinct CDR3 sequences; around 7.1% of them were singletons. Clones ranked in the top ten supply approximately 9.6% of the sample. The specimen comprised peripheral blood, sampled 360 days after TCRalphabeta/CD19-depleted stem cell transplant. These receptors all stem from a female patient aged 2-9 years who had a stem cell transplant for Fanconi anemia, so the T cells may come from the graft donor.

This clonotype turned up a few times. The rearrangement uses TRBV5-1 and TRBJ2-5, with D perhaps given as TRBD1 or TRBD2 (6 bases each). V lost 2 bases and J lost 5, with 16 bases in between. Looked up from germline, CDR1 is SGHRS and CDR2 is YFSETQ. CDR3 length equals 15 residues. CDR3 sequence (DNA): TGCGCCAGCAGCTTAGGGGGGCGGGATGAGGAGACCCAGTACTTC. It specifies CASSLGGRDEETQYF.

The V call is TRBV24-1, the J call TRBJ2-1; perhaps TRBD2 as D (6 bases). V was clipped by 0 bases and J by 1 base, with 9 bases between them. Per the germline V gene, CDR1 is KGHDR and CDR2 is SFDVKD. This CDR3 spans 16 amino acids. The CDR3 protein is CATSDLGGASYNEQFF. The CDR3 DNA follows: TGTGCCACCAGTGATTTGGGCGGGGCTTCCTACAATGAGCAGTTCTTC.

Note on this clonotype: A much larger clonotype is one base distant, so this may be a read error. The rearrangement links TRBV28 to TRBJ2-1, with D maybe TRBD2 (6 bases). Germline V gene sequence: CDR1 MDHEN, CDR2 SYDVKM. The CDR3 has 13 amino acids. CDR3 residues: CSSSGGTSDEQFF. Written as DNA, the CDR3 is TGTTCCAGCAGTGGCGGGACCAGCGATGAGCAGTTCTTC.

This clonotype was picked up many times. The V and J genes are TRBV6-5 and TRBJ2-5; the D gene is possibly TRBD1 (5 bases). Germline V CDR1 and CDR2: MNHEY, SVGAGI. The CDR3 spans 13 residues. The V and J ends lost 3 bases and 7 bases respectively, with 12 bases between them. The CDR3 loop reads CASSYTQRGTQYF. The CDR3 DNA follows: TGTGCCAGCAGTTATACCCAAAGGGGGACCCAGTACTTC.

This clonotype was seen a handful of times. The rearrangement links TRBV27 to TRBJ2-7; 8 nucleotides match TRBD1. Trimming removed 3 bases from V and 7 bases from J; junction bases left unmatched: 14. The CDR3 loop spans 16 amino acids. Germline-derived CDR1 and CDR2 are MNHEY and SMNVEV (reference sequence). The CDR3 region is CASSFLTGRGPGEQYF. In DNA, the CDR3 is TGTGCCAGCAGTTTTTTAACGGGCAGGGGGCCGGGGGAGCAGTACTTC.

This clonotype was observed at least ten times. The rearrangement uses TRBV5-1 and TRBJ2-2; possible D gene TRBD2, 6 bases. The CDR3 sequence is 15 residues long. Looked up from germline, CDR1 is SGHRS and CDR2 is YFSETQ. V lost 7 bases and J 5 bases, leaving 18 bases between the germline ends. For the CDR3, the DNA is TGCGCCAGCGTCTCCCAGCCGGGACTTACCGGGGAGCTGTTTTTT. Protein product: CASVSQPGLTGELFF.

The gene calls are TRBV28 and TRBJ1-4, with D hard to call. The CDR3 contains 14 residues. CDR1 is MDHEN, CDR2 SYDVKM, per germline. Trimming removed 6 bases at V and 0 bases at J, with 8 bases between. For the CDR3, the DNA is TGTGCCAGCAGGGCGTATGCAACTAATGAAAAACTGTTTTTT. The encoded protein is CASRAYATNEKLFF.

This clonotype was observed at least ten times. This chain's CDR3 is CASSPRPDEQFF. Written as DNA, the CDR3 is TGTGCCAGCAGCCCTCGACCCGATGAGCAGTTCTTC. V is TRBV3-1 and J is TRBJ2-1, with D uncertain. Trimming cost V 4 bases and J 8 bases, with 9 bases left between them. The CDR3 is 12 amino acids. Germline V gene sequence: CDR1 LGHDT, CDR2 YNNKEL (reference sequence).

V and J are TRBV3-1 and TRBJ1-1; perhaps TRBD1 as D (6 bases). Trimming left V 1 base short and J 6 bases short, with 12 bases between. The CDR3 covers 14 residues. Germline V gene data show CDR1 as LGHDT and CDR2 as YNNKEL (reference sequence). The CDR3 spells CASSQVRGRAEAFF. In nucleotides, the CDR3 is TGTGCCAGCAGCCAAGTTAGGGGGAGAGCTGAAGCTTTCTTT.

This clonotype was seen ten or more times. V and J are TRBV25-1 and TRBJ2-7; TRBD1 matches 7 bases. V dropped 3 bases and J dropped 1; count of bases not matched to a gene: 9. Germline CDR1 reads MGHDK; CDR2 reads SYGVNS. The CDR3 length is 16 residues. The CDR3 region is CASSDARTGESYEQYF. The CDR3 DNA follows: TGTGCCAGCAGTGATGCGAGGACAGGAGAATCCTACGAGCAGTACTTC.

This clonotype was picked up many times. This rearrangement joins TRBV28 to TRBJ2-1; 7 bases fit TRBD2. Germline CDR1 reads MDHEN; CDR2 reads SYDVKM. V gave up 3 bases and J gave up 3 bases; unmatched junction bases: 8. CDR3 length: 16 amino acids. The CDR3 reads CASSLGRERFYNEQFF. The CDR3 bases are TGTGCCAGCAGTTTGGGGCGGGAGAGGTTCTACAATGAGCAGTTCTTC.

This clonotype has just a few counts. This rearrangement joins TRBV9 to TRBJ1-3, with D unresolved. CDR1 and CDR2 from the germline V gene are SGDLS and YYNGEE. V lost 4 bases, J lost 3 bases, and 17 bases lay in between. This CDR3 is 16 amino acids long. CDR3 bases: TGTGCCAGCAGCCTGGAGCTGAGGGTGTTTGGAAACACCATATATTTT. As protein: CASSLELRVFGNTIYF.

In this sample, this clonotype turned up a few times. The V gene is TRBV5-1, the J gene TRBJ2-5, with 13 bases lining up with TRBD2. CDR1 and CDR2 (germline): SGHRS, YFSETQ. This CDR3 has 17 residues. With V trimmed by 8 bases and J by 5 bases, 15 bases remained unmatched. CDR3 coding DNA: TGCGCCAGTTCACTAGCGGGGGGGCAAGACGTCGCCGAGACCCAGTACTTC. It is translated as CASSLAGGQDVAETQYF. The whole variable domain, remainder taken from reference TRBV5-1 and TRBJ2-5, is KAGVTQTPRYLIKTRGQQVTLSCSPISGHRSVSWYQQTPGQGLQFLFEYFSETQRNKGNFPGRFSGRQFSNSRSEMNVSTLELGDSALYLCASSLAGGQDVAETQYFGPGTRLLVL.

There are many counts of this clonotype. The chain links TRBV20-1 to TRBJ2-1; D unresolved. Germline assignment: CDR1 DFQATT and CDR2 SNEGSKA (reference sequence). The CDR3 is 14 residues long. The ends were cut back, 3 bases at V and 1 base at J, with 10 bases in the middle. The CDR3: CSARARESYNEQFF. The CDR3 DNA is TGCAGTGCTAGGGCTAGGGAATCCTACAATGAGCAGTTCTTC.

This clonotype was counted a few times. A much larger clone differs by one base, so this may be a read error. CDR3 protein: CASSQLQETQYF. CDR3 nucleotides: TGTGCCAGCAGCCAACTCCAAGAGACCCAGTACTTC. This rearrangement joins TRBV3-1 to TRBJ2-5; D not certain. The CDR3 has 12 residues. V lost 2 bases and J 1 base, leaving 2 bases between the germline ends. Germline V gene sequence: CDR1 LGHDT, CDR2 YNNKEL (reference sequence).

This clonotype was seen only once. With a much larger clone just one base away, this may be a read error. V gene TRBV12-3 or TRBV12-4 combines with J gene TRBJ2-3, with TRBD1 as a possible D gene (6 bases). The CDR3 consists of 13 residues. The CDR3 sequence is CASSLWGPDTQNF. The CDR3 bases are TGTGCCAGCAGTTTGTGGGGGCCGGATACGCAGAATTTT.

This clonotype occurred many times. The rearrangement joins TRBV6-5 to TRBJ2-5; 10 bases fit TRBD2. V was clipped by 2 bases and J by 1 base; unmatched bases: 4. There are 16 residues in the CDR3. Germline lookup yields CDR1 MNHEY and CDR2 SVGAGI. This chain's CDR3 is CASSYGLAGGQETQYF. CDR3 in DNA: TGTGCCAGCAGTTACGGGTTAGCGGGGGGCCAAGAGACCCAGTACTTC.